This T cell receptor (beta chain) derives from a study of blood T cell repertoires in COVID-19. The data were produced by immunoSEQ multiplex PCR, yet TCRdb's version contains in-frame clones alone and is incomplete. The sample lists about 220,000 clones; about four fifths were seen once. The CDR3 is made up of 13 amino acids. Per the germline V gene, CDR1 is SGHTA and CDR2 is FQGTGA. V was pared by 2 bases and J by 2 bases, with 5 bases between. Specimen: peripheral blood. The sequence was collected from a woman aged 60-75 years with acute or convalescent COVID-19. V usage is TRBV7-3 and J usage is TRBJ2-3; D gene ambiguous. CDR3 sequence reads: CASSLSSTDTQYF. The CDR3 DNA sequence: TGTGCCAGCAGCTTATCCTCCACAGATACGCAGTATTTT.